This TCR beta chain came from a study of cytomegalovirus exposure and HLA in healthy donors (dated by TCRdb to 2016 to 2017). About the investigation overall: According to an earlier analysis of 587 of the donors, 150 million to 200 million T cells yielded roughly 110 million unique TCR beta sequences and less than 300 Gb of sequence data. Rather than using new phenotypic data, the later analysis identified candidate immune exposures from TCR beta sequences and from how often those sequences occurred across donors. An early release covering around 630 HLA-typed donors comprised about 300 gigabases of sequencing data and around 80 million unique TCR sequences. An earlier analysis of a few hundred of the donors applied high-throughput TCR beta sequencing to assess whether each TCR beta V gene segment acted as functional or pseudogenic. Four to six DR-DQ haplotypes were handled as single units for association and clustering, since linkage in the cohort was strong. All discovery cohort repertoires had been generated on a single sequencing platform. The genetic ancestry cluster associated with self-reported Caucasian donors included over 65% of the 350 to 500 genotyped donors. Besides the first cohort of roughly 660 subjects, a separate validation cohort made up of over 95 different subjects was used. A later genetic analysis took genome-wide SNP genotypes for about 65% of the 666 donors and used that subset as a discovery cohort. The study aimed to test whether cataloging public T cell receptors could reveal signatures of past pathogen exposure. Among some 410 genotyped donors of the cohort, an average of approximately 250,000 unique TCR beta nucleotide sequences were sequenced per donor, roughly a sixth of them non-productive. The number of donors typed differed by locus, with about 620-630 for A, B, C, DRB1 and DQB1, roughly 520 for DQA1, 600 to 610 for DPA1, and over 400 for DPB1. Both class I and class II loci were covered by HLA typing, at four-digit resolution. To study patterns of TCR occurrence, a later analysis re-analyzed previously published TCR beta repertoires from just over 650 donors and added high-resolution HLA genotyping. Donor age, sex, ethnicity and CMV serostatus were compiled alongside the repertoire data. The study profiled the T cell repertoires of hundreds of subjects by immunosequencing and related them to cytomegalovirus serostatus. To predict cytomegalovirus infection status, the study combined high-throughput TCR immunosequencing, statistical association of individual TCRs with disease status, and machine learning.

The cohort was made up of approximately 670 healthy bone marrow donors. At the time of sampling, all cohort members were nominally healthy, though unrecorded immune exposures were likely present. The donor tested CMV seropositive, placing the donor among the 250 to 350 seropositive members of the cohort. A peripheral blood sample was provided by each donor, and peripheral blood mononuclear cells were used for TCR beta sequencing. The Qiagen DNeasy Blood Extraction Kit was used to extract genomic DNA from the blood cell samples. The library was prepared using the immunoSEQ multiplex PCR assay. A mixture of 60 forward primers for TCR Vbeta segments and 13 reverse primers for TCR Jbeta segments was used in the multiplex PCR. The CDR3 region of rearranged TCR beta genes was amplified from genomic DNA with a multiplex PCR assay. Amplified TCR beta libraries were sequenced as 87-base-pair reads on the Illumina HiSeq System. The authors' pipeline ran thus. A later analysis counted about 76 million unique TCR beta chains across the 650 to 800 repertoires, and about 10 million of these chains were shared by at least two donors. To remove PCR and sequencing errors, raw reads were error-corrected and collapsed into unique sequences using a nearest-neighbor algorithm that merged closely related sequences. Alignment of CDR3 sequences to IMGT reference sequences was used to assign V, D and J gene segments. For a sequence to be retained, at least a six-nucleotide match to both a V gene segment and a J gene segment was required. A rearrangement counted as productive if the CDR3 had no stop codons and remained in frame with V and J, and every other rearrangement counted as non-productive. Following IMGT convention, CDR3 was defined as the stretch from the second conserved V-encoded cysteine to the conserved J-encoded phenylalanine. The earlier analysis of 500 to 650 of the donors excluded any sequence lacking an unambiguous match to a single V gene segment. An earlier analysis of several hundred of the donors called V segments functional above 56.7% productive rearrangements and segregating when the between-donor standard deviation exceeded 5%. A statistical classification framework was developed to diagnose cytomegalovirus status using the catalog of TCR beta chain sequences. In a later analysis, TCR nucleotide sequences were compared against IMGT/GENE-DB human TR gene sequences so that V and J genes could be assigned. In a later analysis, CDR3 sequences and most-parsimonious VDJ recombination scenarios were assigned using the TCRdist pipeline. In a later analysis, every TCR beta chain was defined by the combination of its CDR3 amino acid sequence and its V-gene family, and reads without a unique V-gene family were dropped. A later analysis removed several hundred highly shared, low-generation-probability nucleotide sequences to deal with suspected cross-contamination and a sequencing artifact. For each public chain, a later analysis derived a clonal expansion index from normalized ranks of inferred template counts within each repertoire. Generation probabilities in a later analysis came from a VDJ recombination model fitted to out-of-frame rearrangements, and those results were checked against IGoR. In a later analysis, TCR-TCR, TCR-HLA and TCR-CMV co-occurrence was scored with hypergeometric tests, and a repertoire-size bias correction was applied to TCR pairs. To estimate false discovery rates, a later analysis permuted the HLA or CMV assignments 20 times. In a later analysis, co-occurring TCRs were grouped using DBSCAN, with TCRdist sequence similarity added in when clustering inside HLA-allele-positive subsets. Repertoires with fewer than 30,000 or more than 120,000 public chains were left out of co-occurrence clustering, as were about five repertoires with anomalous nucleotide sharing. The immuneACCESS repertoire file appears here via TCRdb, limited to in-frame rearrangements. These files lack a portion of the clones; in checked studies, under half of the deficit traces to unresolved V genes, and the cause of the others is not known. Clonal size and the V and J genes are those of that table, whereas D and trimming came from the DNA. The sample yields about 110,000 clones; 75% were counted once. The ten most abundant clones make up less than 3% of the sample.

Turning to this clone: Which antigen it targets is not known. No qualities accompany the bases; no much larger clone lies one base away.

Overall study outcomes, separate from this receptor: The sequencing pipeline was judged likely to have produced a cluster of highly shared sequence variants as a technical artifact. At a false discovery rate of 0.05, a later analysis linked fewer than 20,000 TCR beta sequences to specific HLA alleles. An earlier analysis of 587 of the donors showed that most TCR beta V segments appeared in productive rearrangements either about 87% or about 30% of the time, which broadly matched IMGT annotations. When HLA alleles, especially DR and DQ, strongly co-occurred, attributing TCR associations to individual alleles was difficult. The cohort was sequenced for TCR beta chains only, and without alpha or paired-chain data the features that could be detected were limited. Three of the identified cytomegalovirus-associated TCR beta chains were confirmed in vitro to be specific for cytomegalovirus antigens. Correlated functional status among segregating V segments might reflect linkage disequilibrium, but an unknown experimental factor could not be ruled out. Across donors, most TCR sequences were observed very rarely, whereas some public TCRs were present in many individuals. The study listed 164 TCR beta chains as associated with cytomegalovirus. In a later analysis, several top co-occurrence clusters were reported to appear linked to parvovirus B19, influenza, CMV and Epstein-Barr virus. The authors suggested that the approach could potentially be generalized to other disease states and immunological phenotypes. The only immune exposure information available for the cohort was CMV serostatus. In a later analysis, most CMV-associated TCR beta chains were found to appear HLA-restricted, with HLA associations seemingly driven largely by CMV exposure. A later genetic analysis associated a missense DCLRE1C variant with V-gene and J-gene trimming of TCR beta chains, and an independent cohort replicated the association. A later genetic analysis reported fewer N-insertions in productive TCRs among donors in an Asian-associated ancestry cluster than the roughly 650-donor mean. Because some donors lacked HLA typing at each locus, the association tests relied only on the typed subset. A later analysis found that TCR association rates varied across HLA loci, with DRB1 alleles showing the most associated TCRs and HLA-C alleles the fewest. The presence/absence analyses assumed that sequencing depth was roughly uniform across donors, and that assumption may not be true. A later analysis found that HLA-associated TCR beta chains were more clonally expanded and had lower generation probabilities than equally common non-associated chains. In both the original and validation cohorts, the classifier was reported to diagnose cytomegalovirus status with high specificity and sensitivity. Around 16 rarely observed V segments, including chromosome 9 orphons, were excluded from the earlier analysis of some 590 of the donors because counts were too low. A further reported finding was that TCR beta sequences accurately predicted the HLA-A and HLA-B alleles for most subjects in the first cohort.

The sequence was obtained from a male donor in good health and CMV-seropositive. Sequencing was performed on PBMCs.

The bases read TGTGCCAGCAGCCGGGACAGAAATCAGCCCCAGCATTTT. This encodes CASSRDRNQPQHF. The chain is encoded by TRBV9 joined to TRBJ1-5; the central 7 bases match TRBD1. Reading from cysteine to phenylalanine, the CDR3 counts 13 amino acids. Of the read, only the CDR3 DNA is kept; its 39 bases are in frame from base 1. For CDR1 and CDR2, the germline V gene lists SGDLS and YYNGEE. Here V drops 4 bases and J drops 4 bases, and the junction holds 2 bases not matched to any gene. Beyond the CDR3, the reference TRBV9 and TRBJ1-5 genes provide the residues; the full variable domain reads: DSGVTQTPKHLITATGQRVTLRCSPRSGDLSVYWYQQSLDQGLQFLIQYYNGEERAKGNILERFSAQQFPDLHSELNLSSLELGDSALYFCASSRDRNQPQHFGDGTRLSIL.